This TCR beta chain was recovered during a study of T cell repertoires in cytomegalovirus infection. Study context: Matching HLA type and CMV infection were both indicated by public TCR beta signatures. Study conclusions and caveats: Ex vivo, HLA-C-restricted CMV-specific TCR beta clonotypes prevailed over the rest of the response.

The CDR3 has 17 amino acids. Trimming took off 5 bases at V and 6 bases at J, with 24 bases between the two ends. Germline values: CDR1 SGHTA, CDR2 FQGNSA. TCRdb re-analysed the reads in MiXCR, keeping a single row per CDR3 protein. The sample carries around 740,000 distinct CDR3 sequences, roughly 35% recorded once. Regarding this clonotype: Its specificity is not known. This may come from a read error, since a much larger clone is one base off.

This clonotype was sampled from a human donor in good health (CMV status not recorded). Some clones in this sample may be carry-over from other donors' samples. The sample was PBMCs. The V and J genes are TRBV7-2 and TRBJ2-3, with a weak D call TRBD2 (5 bases). In nucleotides, the CDR3 is TGTGCCAGCAGCCCTAGGAGCGGAAACCTCTACGGGGATACGCAGTATTTT. This codes for CASSPRSGNLYGDTQYF.